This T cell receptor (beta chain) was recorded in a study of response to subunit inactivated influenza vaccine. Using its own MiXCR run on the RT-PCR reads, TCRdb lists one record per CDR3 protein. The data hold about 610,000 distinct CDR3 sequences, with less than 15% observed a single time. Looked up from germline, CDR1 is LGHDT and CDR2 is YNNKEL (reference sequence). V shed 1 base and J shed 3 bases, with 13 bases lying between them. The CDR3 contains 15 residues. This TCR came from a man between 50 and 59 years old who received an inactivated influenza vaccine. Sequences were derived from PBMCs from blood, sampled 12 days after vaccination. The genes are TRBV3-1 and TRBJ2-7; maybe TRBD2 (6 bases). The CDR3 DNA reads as TGTGCCAGCAGCCAAGGCTTTGGCGGGAACTACGAGCAGTACTTC. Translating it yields CASSQGFGGNYEQYF.